These T cell receptor beta chains were read from a single sample in a study of technical replicates of blood from a few donors. Profiled with immunoSEQ multiplex PCR; TCRdb holds only in-frame clones, not every one. The sample shows 65,000 to 80,000 clones, 95% to 98% of them seen only once. The sequenced material came from T cells isolated from PBMCs. These receptors were collected from a human donor in good health. Each CDR3 is given with its conserved first and last residue. The D gene is left open where the match is weak. Size is stated for part of the rows, as once, few or many counts, or as a class when the clone is expanded.

d_call j_call clone_size v_call cdr3_aa cdr3_nt
NA TRBJ1-3 NA TRBV10-3 CAISESLGESSGNTIYF TGTGCCATCAGTGAGTCTCTAGGTGAGAGCTCTGGAAACACCATATATTTT
TRBD1 TRBJ2-5 NA TRBV11-3 CASSQDRVQETQYF TGTGCCAGCAGCCAGGACAGGGTCCAAGAGACCCAGTACTTC
TRBD1 TRBJ1-1 NA TRBV29-1 CSVLIQGAEAFF TGCAGCGTTCTTATACAGGGGGCTGAAGCTTTCTTT
TRBD1 TRBJ1-2 NA TRBV10-3 CATGQGNYGYTF TGTGCCACGGGACAGGGGAACTATGGCTACACCTTC
NA TRBJ2-1 NA TRBV18 CASSPGSGNSEQFF TGTGCCAGCTCACCCGGCTCCGGGAACAGTGAGCAGTTCTTC
NA TRBJ2-2 NA TRBV30 CAWSESASGNTGELFF TGTGCCTGGAGTGAATCGGCGAGCGGGAACACCGGGGAGCTGTTTTTT
TRBD1 TRBJ2-7 NA TRBV29-1 CSARTGSSYEQYF TGCAGCGCCAGGACAGGGAGCTCCTACGAGCAGTACTTC
NA TRBJ2-7 once TRBV29-1 CSVAVTGSTYEQYF TGCAGCGTTGCGGTGACCGGGAGTACCTACGAGCAGTACTTC
NA TRBJ1-4 NA TRBV9 CASSVGPLEKLFF TGTGCCAGCAGCGTAGGGCCCCTTGAAAAACTGTTTTTT
NA TRBJ1-5 NA TRBV30 CAWSIGVQPQHF TGTGCCTGGAGCATCGGGGTTCAGCCCCAGCATTTT
NA TRBJ2-1 NA TRBV5-4 CASSTDRPSYNEQFF TGTGCCAGCAGCACAGACAGGCCCTCCTACAATGAGCAGTTCTTC
NA TRBJ2-7 NA TRBV10-2 CASSGTGMGEQYF TGCGCCAGCAGTGGAACAGGGATGGGCGAGCAGTACTTC
NA TRBJ1-2 NA TRBV11-2 CASSLAETVNYGYTF TGTGCCAGCAGCTTAGCTGAGACAGTTAACTATGGCTACACCTTC
NA TRBJ2-7 NA TRBV10-3 CAISEIALEQYF TGTGCCATCAGTGAGATAGCTCTCGAGCAGTACTTC
TRBD2 TRBJ2-7 NA TRBV2 CASSEGTSGPYEQYF TGTGCCAGCAGTGAGGGAACTAGCGGGCCTTACGAGCAGTACTTC
TRBD1 TRBJ1-2 NA TRBV28 CASRQINRGGSGYTF TGTGCCAGCAGACAAATAAACAGGGGGGGGTCCGGCTACACCTTC
NA TRBJ2-7 NA TRBV19 CASSYQASYEQYF TGTGCCAGTAGTTATCAAGCCTCCTACGAGCAGTACTTC
NA TRBJ2-7 NA TRBV30 CAWSKLATYEQYF TGTGCCTGGAGTAAACTAGCCACCTACGAGCAGTACTTC
TRBD1 TRBJ1-5 NA TRBV19 CASSIGTGGFNQPQHF TGTGCCAGTAGTATAGGGACAGGGGGTTTCAATCAGCCCCAGCATTTT
NA TRBJ2-1 NA TRBV4-1 CASSHAASYNEQFF TGCGCCAGCAGCCACGCGGCCAGCTACAATGAGCAGTTCTTC
NA TRBJ2-5 NA TRBV9 CASSVGDVLPETQYF TGTGCCAGCAGCGTAGGAGATGTCCTTCCAGAGACCCAGTACTTC
NA TRBJ2-5 NA TRBV9 CASSRTGGETQYF TGTGCCAGCAGCAGGACTGGGGGGGAGACCCAGTACTTC
NA TRBJ2-5 NA TRBV29-1 CSVTKTGQETQYF TGCAGCGTGACTAAGACAGGCCAAGAGACCCAGTACTTC
TRBD1 TRBJ1-1 NA TRBV5-6 CASSHAGTGGFSEAFF TGTGCCAGCAGCCATGCCGGGACAGGGGGCTTCTCTGAAGCTTTCTTT
TRBD1 TRBJ2-5 once TRBV6-1 CASTDRGGEETQYF TGTGCCAGCACGGACAGGGGAGGGGAAGAGACCCAGTACTTC
NA TRBJ1-3 NA TRBV27 CASREGAEGGNTIYF TGTGCCAGCCGCGAGGGCGCGGAGGGAGGAAACACCATATATTTT
TRBD1 TRBJ2-2 NA TRBV27 CASRPQGITGELFF TGTGCCAGCAGGCCACAGGGGATCACCGGGGAGCTGTTTTTT
TRBD2 TRBJ2-3 NA TRBV11-1 CASSLVRTSGRSTDTQYF TGTGCCAGCAGCTTAGTTCGGACTAGCGGGAGAAGCACAGATACGCAGTATTTT
NA TRBJ2-2 NA TRBV1 CTSSRGRCASGITNTGELFF TGCACCAGCAGCCGCGGTAGATGTGCTAGCGGGATTACGAACACCGGGGAGCTGTTTTTT
TRBD1 TRBJ1-1 NA TRBV5-1 CASSLEAGGIVVTEAFF TGCGCCAGCAGCTTGGAGGCAGGGGGAATAGTTGTCACTGAAGCTTTCTTT
NA TRBJ1-1 NA TRBV12-5 CASGPPLMNTEAFF TGTGCTAGTGGTCCCCCCCTAATGAACACTGAAGCTTTCTTT
NA TRBJ2-7 NA TRBV18 CASSLRDSSYEQYF TGTGCCAGCTCTCTTCGGGACTCATCCTACGAGCAGTACTTC
TRBD2 TRBJ2-5 few TRBV7-2 CASSDLLAGVEETQYF TGTGCCAGCAGCGACCTACTAGCGGGAGTTGAAGAGACCCAGTACTTC
TRBD2 TRBJ2-5 NA TRBV18 CASSPGTSGTSETQYF TGTGCCAGCTCACCCGGGACTAGCGGGACATCGGAGACCCAGTACTTC
NA TRBJ2-7 NA TRBV10-3 CATLWVREKTYEQYF TGTGCCACCCTTTGGGTTCGGGAGAAGACCTACGAGCAGTACTTC
TRBD1 TRBJ1-2 NA TRBV30 CAWNTIGQGRGYTF TGTGCCTGGAATACAATAGGACAGGGGAGAGGCTACACCTTC
TRBD1 TRBJ2-7 NA TRBV7-3 CASSKGSLQGNYEQYF TGTGCCAGCAGCAAAGGGTCATTACAGGGGAACTACGAGCAGTACTTC
NA TRBJ1-5 once TRBV12-5 CASAAEGDQPQHF TGTGCTAGTGCGGCAGAAGGGGATCAGCCCCAGCATTTT
TRBD1 TRBJ1-5 NA TRBV28 CASRFNRDRRLWGNQPQHF TGTGCCAGCAGGTTTAACCGGGACAGGCGTCTTTGGGGCAATCAGCCCCAGCATTTT
NA TRBJ2-6 NA TRBV28 CASSPSLGPGANVLTF TGTGCCAGCAGTCCATCACTAGGCCCTGGGGCCAACGTCCTGACTTTC
TRBD2 TRBJ2-1 NA TRBV7-2 CASSLVGTSGSRNEQFF TGTGCCAGCAGCTTAGTAGGGACTAGCGGGAGTCGCAATGAGCAGTTCTTC
TRBD2 TRBJ2-1 NA TRBV7-3 CASSSLAGSEQFF TGTGCCAGCAGCTCGCTAGCGGGCTCTGAGCAGTTCTTC